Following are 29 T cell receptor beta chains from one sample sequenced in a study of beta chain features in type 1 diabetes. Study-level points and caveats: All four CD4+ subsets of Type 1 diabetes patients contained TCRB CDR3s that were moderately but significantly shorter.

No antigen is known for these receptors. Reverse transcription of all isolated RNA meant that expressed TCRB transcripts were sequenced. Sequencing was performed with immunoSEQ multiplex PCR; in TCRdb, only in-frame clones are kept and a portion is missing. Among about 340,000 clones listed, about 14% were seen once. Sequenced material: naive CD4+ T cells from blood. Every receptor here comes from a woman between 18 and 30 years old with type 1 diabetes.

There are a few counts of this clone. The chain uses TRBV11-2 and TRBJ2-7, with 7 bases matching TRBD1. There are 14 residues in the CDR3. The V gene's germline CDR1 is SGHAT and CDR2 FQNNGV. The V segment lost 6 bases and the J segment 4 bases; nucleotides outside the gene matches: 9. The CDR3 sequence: CASRGTGASYEQYV. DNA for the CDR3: TGTGCCAGCAGGGGAACAGGGGCGAGTTACGAGCAGTACGTC.

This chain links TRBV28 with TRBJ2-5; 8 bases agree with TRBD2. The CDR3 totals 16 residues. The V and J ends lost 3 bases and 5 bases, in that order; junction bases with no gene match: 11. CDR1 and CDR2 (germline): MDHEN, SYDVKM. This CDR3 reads CASSFGSGRGRETQYF. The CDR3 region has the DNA TGTGCCAGCAGTTTTGGGAGCGGGAGAGGACGGGAGACCCAGTACTTC. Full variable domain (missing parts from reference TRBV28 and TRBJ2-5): DVKVTQSSRYLVKRTGEKVFLECVQDMDHENMFWYRQDPGLGLRLIYFSYDVKMKEKGDIPEGYSVSREKKERFSLILESASTNQTSMYLCASSFGSGRGRETQYFGPGTRLLVL.

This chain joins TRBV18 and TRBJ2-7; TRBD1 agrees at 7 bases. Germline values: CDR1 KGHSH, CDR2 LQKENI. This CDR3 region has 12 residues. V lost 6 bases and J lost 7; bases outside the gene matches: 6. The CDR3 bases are TGTGCCAGCTCCCAGGGGGTTCCAGAGCAGTACGTC. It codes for CASSQGVPEQYV.

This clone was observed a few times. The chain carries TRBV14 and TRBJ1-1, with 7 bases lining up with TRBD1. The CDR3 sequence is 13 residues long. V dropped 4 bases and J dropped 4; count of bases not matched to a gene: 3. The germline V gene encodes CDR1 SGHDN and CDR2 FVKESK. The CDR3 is CASSRQGSTEAFF. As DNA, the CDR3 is TGTGCCAGCAGCCGACAGGGTTCCACTGAAGCTTTCTTT.

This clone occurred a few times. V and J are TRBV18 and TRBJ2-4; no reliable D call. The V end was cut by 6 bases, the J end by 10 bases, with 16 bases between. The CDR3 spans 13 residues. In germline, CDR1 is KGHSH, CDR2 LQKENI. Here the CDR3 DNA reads TGTGCCAGCTCGCGATCACCGGAGCAGATTCAGTACTTC. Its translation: CASSRSPEQIQYF.

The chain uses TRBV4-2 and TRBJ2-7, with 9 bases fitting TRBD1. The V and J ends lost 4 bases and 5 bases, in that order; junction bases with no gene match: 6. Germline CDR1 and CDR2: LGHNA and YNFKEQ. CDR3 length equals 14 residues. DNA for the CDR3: TGTGCCAGCAGCCGCCTAGACAGGGGGGACGAGCAGTACTTC. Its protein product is CASSRLDRGDEQYF.

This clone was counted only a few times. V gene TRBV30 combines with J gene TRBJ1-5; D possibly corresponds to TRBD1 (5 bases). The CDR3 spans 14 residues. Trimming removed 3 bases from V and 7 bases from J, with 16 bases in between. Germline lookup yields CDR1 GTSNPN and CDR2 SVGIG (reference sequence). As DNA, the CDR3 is TGTGCCTGGAGCGGGCTCGCGGGGGAACAGCCCCAGCATTTT. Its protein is CAWSGLAGEQPQHF. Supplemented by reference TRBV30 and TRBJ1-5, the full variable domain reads SQTIHQWPATLVQPVGSPLSLECTVEGTSNPNLYWYRQAAGRGLQLLFYSVGIGQISSEVPQNLSASRPQDRQFILSSKKLLLSDSGFYLCAWSGLAGEQPQHFGDGTRLSIL.

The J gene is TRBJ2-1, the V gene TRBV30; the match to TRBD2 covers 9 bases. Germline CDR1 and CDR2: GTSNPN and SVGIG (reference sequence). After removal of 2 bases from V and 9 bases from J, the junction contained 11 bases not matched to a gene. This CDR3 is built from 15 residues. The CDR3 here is CAWSKGAGGVSEQFF. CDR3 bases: TGTGCCTGGAGTAAGGGAGCGGGAGGTGTTAGTGAGCAGTTCTTC.

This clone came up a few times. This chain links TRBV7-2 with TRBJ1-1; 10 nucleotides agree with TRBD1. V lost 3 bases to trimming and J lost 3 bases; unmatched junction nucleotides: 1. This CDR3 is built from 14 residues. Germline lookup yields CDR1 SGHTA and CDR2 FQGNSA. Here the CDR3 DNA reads TGTGCCAGCAGCTTCGACAGGGGGCACACTGAAGCTTTCTTT. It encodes CASSFDRGHTEAFF.

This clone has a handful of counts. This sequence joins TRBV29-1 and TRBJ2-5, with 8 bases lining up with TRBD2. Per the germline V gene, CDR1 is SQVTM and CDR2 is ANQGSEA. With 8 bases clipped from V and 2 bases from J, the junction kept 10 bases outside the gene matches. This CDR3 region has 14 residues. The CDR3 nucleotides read TGCAGCCTCCGGGGGCGACTAGCGCAAGAGACCCAGTACTTC. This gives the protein CSLRGRLAQETQYF.

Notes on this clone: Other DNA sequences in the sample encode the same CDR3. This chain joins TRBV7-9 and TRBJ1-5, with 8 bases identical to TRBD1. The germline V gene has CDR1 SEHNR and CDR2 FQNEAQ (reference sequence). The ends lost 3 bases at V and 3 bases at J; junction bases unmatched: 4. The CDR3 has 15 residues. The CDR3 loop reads CASSFGTGVNQPQHF. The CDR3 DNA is TGTGCCAGCAGCTTTGGGACAGGAGTCAATCAGCCCCAGCATTTT.

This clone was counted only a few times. The CDR3: CASRSDSNYGYTF. CDR3 DNA: TGTGCCAGCAGATCGGACAGCAACTATGGCTACACCTTC. The V call is TRBV7-9, the J call TRBJ1-2; weak D call: TRBD1 (6 bases). Between the trimmed V and J ends, which lost 6 bases and 2 bases, there was a span of 10 bases. Per the germline V gene, CDR1 is SEHNR and CDR2 is FQNEAQ (reference sequence). The CDR3 length is 13 residues.

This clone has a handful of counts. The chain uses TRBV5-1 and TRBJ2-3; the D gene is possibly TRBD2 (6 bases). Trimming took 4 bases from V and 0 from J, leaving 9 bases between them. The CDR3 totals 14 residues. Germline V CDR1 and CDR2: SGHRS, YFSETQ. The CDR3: CASSTGDSTDTQYF. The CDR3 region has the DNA TGCGCCAGCAGCACGGGGGACAGCACAGATACGCAGTATTTT.

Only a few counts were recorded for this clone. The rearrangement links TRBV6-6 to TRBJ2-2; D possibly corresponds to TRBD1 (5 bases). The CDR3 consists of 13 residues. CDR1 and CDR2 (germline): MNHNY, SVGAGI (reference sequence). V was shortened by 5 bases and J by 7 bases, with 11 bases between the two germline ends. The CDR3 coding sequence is TGTGCCAGCAGTCCTTGGGGCAGCGGGGAGCTGTTTTTT. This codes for CASSPWGSGELFF.

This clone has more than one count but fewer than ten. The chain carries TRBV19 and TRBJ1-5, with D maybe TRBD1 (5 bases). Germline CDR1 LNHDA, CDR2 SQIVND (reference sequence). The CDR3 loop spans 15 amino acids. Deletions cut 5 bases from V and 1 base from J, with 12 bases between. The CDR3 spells CASSGRTTSNQPQHF. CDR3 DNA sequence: TGTGCCAGTAGTGGCAGGACAACGAGCAATCAGCCCCAGCATTTT.

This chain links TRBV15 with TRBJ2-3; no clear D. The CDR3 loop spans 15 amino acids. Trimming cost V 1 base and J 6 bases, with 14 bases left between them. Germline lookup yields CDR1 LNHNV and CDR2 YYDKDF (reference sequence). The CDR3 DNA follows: TGTGCCACCAGCAGAGCGTCAGGTATTGGGGATACGCAGTATTTT. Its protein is CATSRASGIGDTQYF.

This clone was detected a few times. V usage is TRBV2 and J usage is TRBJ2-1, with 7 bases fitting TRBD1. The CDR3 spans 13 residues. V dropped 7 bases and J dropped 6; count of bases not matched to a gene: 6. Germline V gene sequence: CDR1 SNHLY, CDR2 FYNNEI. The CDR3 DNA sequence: TGTGCCAGCATAAGGGGGCAGGCCAATGAGCAGTTCTTC. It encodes CASIRGQANEQFF.

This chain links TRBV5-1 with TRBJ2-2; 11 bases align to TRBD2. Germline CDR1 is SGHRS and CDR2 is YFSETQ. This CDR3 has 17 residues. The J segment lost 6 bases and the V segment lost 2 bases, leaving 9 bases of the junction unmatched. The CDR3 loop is CASSLLAGVGLAGELFF. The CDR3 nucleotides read TGCGCCAGCAGCTTACTAGCGGGAGTTGGTCTTGCCGGGGAGCTGTTTTTT.

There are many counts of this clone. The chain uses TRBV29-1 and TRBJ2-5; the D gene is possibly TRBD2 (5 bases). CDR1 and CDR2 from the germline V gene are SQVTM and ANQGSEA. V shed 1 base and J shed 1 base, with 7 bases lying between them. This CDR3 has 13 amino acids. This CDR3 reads CSVEGGIQETQYF. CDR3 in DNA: TGCAGCGTTGAAGGAGGGATCCAAGAGACCCAGTACTTC.

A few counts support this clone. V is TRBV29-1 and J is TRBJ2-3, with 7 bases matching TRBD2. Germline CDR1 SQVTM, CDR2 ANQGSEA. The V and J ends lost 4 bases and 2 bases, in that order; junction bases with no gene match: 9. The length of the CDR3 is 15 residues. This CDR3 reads CSVARLAENTDTQYF. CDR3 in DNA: TGCAGCGTTGCCCGGCTAGCGGAGAACACAGATACGCAGTATTTT.

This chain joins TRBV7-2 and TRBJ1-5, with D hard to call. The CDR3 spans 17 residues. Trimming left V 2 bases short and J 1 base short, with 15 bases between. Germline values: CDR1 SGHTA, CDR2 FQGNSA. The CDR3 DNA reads TGTGCCAGCAGCTTAACGAGGGCAGGAGACAGCAATCAGCCCCAGCATTTT. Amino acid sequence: CASSLTRAGDSNQPQHF. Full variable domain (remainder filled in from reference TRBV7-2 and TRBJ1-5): GAGVSQSPSNKVTEKGKDVELRCDPISGHTALYWYRQSLGQGLEFLIYFQGNSAPDKSGLPSDRFSAERTGGSVSTLTIQRTQQEDSAVYLCASSLTRAGDSNQPQHFGDGTRLSIL.

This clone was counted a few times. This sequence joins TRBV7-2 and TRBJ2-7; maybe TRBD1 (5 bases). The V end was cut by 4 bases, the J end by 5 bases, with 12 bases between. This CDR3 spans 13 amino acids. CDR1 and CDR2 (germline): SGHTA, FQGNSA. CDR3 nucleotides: TGTGCCAGCAGCTCTCAGGGTATCGACGAGCAGTACTTC. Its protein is CASSSQGIDEQYF.

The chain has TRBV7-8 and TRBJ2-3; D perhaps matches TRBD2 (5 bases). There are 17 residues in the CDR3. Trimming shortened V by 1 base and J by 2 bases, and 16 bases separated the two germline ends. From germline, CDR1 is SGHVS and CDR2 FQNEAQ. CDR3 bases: TGTGCCAGCAGCTTAGATGGAATAGGGAGTCCCACAGATACGCAGTATTTT. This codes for CASSLDGIGSPTDTQYF.

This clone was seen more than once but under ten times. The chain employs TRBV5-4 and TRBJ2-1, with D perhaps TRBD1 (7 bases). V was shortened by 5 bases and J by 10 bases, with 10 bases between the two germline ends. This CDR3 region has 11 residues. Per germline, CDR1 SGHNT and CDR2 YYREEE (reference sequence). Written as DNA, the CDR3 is TGTGCCAGCAGGACAGGGAGGGAGCAGTTCTTC. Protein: CASRTGREQFF.

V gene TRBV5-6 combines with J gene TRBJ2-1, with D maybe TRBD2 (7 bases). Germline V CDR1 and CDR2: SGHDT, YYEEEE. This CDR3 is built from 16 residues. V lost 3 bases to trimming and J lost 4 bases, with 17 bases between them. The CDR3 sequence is CASSWPAGQVYNEQFF. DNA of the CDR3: TGTGCCAGCAGCTGGCCAGCGGGACAAGTTTACAATGAGCAGTTCTTC.

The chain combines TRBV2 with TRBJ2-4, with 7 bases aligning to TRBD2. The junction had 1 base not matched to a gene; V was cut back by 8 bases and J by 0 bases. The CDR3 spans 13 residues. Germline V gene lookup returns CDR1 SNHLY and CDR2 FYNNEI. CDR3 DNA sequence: TGTGCCAGCTTAGCGGGAGCCAAAAACATTCAGTACTTC. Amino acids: CASLAGAKNIQYF.

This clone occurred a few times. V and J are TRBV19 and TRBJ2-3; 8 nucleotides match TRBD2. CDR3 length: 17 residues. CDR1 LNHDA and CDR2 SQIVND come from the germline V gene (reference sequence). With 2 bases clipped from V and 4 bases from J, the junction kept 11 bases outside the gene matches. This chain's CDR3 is CASSITGGPLVADTQYF. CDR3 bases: TGTGCCAGTAGTATAACGGGAGGGCCACTCGTGGCAGATACGCAGTATTTT.

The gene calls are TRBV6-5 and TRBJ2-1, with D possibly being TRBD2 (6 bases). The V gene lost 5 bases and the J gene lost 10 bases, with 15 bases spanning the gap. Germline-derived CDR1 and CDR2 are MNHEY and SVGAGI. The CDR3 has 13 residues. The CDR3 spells CASSNGTPREQFF. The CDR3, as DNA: TGTGCCAGCAGTAACGGGACTCCTAGAGAGCAGTTCTTC.

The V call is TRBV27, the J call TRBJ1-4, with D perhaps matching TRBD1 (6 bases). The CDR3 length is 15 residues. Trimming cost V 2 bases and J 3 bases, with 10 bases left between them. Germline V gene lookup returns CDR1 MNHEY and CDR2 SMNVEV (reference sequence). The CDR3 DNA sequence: TGTGCCAGCAGTTTAGGGGGGGCGGCTAATGAAAAACTGTTTTTT. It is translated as CASSLGGAANEKLFF.